A single T cell receptor beta chain is shown here with its context. Its antigen is undetermined. This sample is drawn from a study of early stage breast cancer tumors. Study-wide background: Of some 17 invasive breast tumors, about 12 were hormone receptor-positive, HER2-negative. Around 10-fold was the mean read coverage per sample. Study conclusions and caveats: Tumors had about 2.3-fold higher T cell density than normal breast.

Each sample had two DNA replicates, roughly 0.5 ug blood or around 1.4 ug tissue. Here immunoSEQ multiplex PCR was the method, and the copy in TCRdb shows in-frame clones only, minus some. Among 50,000 to 75,000 clones listed, 60% to 85% were seen once. With 4 bases clipped from V and 2 bases from J, the junction kept 6 bases outside the gene matches. The germline V gene encodes CDR1 GTSNPN and CDR2 SVGIG (reference sequence). The CDR3 runs 16 residues. The chain couples TRBV30 to TRBJ2-3, with 13 bases identical to TRBD2. The specimen was blood. The receptor was isolated from a person aged 30-39 years with breast cancer. Written as DNA, the CDR3 is TGTGCCTGGACTCACGGACTAGCGGGAGTCACAGATACGCAGTATTTT. Protein product: CAWTHGLAGVTDTQYF.